The sequence of this T cell receptor (beta chain) was determined in a study of T cell clonality in common variable immunodeficiency. Many counts were recorded for this clone. Antigen specificity is unknown. Heparinized whole blood, roughly 4.5 to 9 ml, came from each donor. Here immunoSEQ multiplex PCR was the method, and the copy in TCRdb shows in-frame clones only, minus some. The data show 40,000 or so clones, with none appearing a single time. Broader study findings: Repertoire-complication correlations in CVID were limited by patient heterogeneity. TCRbeta clonality was increased in CVID versus healthy controls.

The sequenced material came from peripheral blood mononuclear cells. The TCR comes from a person between 18 and 75 years old in good health.

The CDR3 sequence is CASSRDSGNSPLHF. The sequenced part of the CDR3 DNA is TGTGCCAGCAGCCGGGACAGTGGTAATTCACCC. This chain links TRBV7-8 with TRBJ1-6, with TRBD1 matching over 7 bases. The read falls 3 residues short of the CDR3 end, and the missing part is taken from the germline J gene. The CDR3 loop spans 14 amino acids. Germline loops: CDR1 SGHVS, CDR2 FQNEAQ. V was clipped by 5 bases and J by 6 bases; unmatched bases: 4.